This TCR beta chain was captured in a study of spatial heterogeneity in lung cancer. This clonotype was picked up many times. This CDR3 has 13 amino acids. Trimming left V 10 bases short and J 0 bases short, with 11 bases between. Germline V CDR1 and CDR2: LNHDA, SQIVND (reference sequence). The time point here: sample taken at primary tumor resection. Researchers sequenced whole RNA taken from tumor, nontumor lung or frozen PBMC without sorting. Samples were obtained from more than 70 donors, all untreated early-stage non-small cell lung cancer patients. From the 5' RACE reads, TCRdb called clonotypes with MiXCR, one entry per CDR3 protein. The sample comprises 30,000 to 50,000 distinct CDR3 sequences, about 6% of which are singletons, and roughly 11% rests with the top ten.

The chain employs TRBV19 and TRBJ2-3; D uncertain. The sample consisted of PBMCs, taken at surgery. This clonotype was sampled from a male donor with early-stage non-small cell lung cancer. This CDR3 reads CATRNPSTDTQYF. Written as DNA, the CDR3 is TGTGCCACGCGGAACCCCAGCACAGATACGCAGTATTTT. Variable domain in full (rest from reference TRBV19 and TRBJ2-3): DGGITQSPKYLFRKEGQNVTLSCEQNLNHDAMYWYRQDPGQGLRLIYYSQIVNDFQKGDIAEGYSVSREKKESFPLTVTSAQKNPTAFYLCATRNPSTDTQYFGPGTRLTVL.